This is a list of T cell receptor beta chains from one sample in a study of cytomegalovirus exposure and HLA in healthy donors. Repertoires were generated with immunoSEQ multiplex PCR, while TCRdb's copy carries only in-frame clones and drops some. The sample has tens of thousands of clones, more than 60% seen once. The source material was PBMCs. The origin of the receptors is a male donor in good health and CMV-seropositive. CDR3s leave out the opening cysteine and the closing phenylalanine or tryptophan.

V gene: TRBV27; J gene: TRBJ1-1; CDR3 protein: ASREGVRTVEAF
V gene: TRBV10-3; J gene: TRBJ1-1; CDR3 protein: AISESSRGTEAF
V gene: TRBV7-8; J gene: TRBJ1-3; CDR3 protein: ASSLGGGAGNTIY
V gene: TRBV7-9; J gene: TRBJ1-6; CDR3 protein: ASSGWYNSPLH
V gene: TRBV28; J gene: TRBJ1-1; CDR3 protein: ASSLHRGGTEAF
V gene: TRBV10-3; J gene: TRBJ2-5; CDR3 protein: AISVSGNREDQETQY
V gene: TRBV6-5; J gene: TRBJ1-5; CDR3 protein: ASGTPNQPQH
V gene: TRBV28; J gene: TRBJ2-7; CDR3 protein: ASSRLAAYEQY
V gene: TRBV6-1; J gene: TRBJ1-2; CDR3 protein: ASSEARGQGAAYGYT
V gene: TRBV27; J gene: TRBJ2-1; CDR3 protein: ASSAETGGSYNEQF